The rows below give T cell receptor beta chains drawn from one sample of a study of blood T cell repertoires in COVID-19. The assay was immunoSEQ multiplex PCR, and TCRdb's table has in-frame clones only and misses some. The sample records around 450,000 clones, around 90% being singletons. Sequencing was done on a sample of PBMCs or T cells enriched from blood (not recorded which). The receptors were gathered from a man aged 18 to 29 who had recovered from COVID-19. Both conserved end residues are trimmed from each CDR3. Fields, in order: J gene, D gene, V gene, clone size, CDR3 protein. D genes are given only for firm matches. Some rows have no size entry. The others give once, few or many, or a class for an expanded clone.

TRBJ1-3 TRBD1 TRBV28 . ASSPGQGGGNTIY
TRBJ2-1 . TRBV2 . ASSERKTSGRDEQF
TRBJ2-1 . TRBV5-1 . ASSLAVAGYNEQF
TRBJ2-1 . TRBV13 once ASSSQGRVSYNEQF
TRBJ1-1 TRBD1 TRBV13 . ASSPRTGITEAF
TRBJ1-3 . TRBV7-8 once ASSAGMSGNTIY
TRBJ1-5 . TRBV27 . ASSLKFSQPQH
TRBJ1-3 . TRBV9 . ASSVAVSGNTIY
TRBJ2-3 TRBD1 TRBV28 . ASSWTGARDTQY
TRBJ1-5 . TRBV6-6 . ASSEGSNQPQH
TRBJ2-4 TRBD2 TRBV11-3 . ASSAGLAGPRGNIQY
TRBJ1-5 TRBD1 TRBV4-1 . ASSQALDRGREEPQH
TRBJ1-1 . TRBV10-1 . ASSASWEGSRSTEAF
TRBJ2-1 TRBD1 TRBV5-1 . ASSSRGRGTGALNEQF
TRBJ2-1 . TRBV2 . ASHPGAYNEQF
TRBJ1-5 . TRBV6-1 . ASSEATRQPQH
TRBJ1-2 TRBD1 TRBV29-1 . SVGAPTQGNGYT
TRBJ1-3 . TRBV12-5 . ASSRRDSGNTIY
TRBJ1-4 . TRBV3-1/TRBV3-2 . ASSPTGKNEKLF
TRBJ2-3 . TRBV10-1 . ASSGQGTDTQY
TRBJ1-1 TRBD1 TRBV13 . ASGTGVETEAF
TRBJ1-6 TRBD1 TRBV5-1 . ASSRTAGTVASPLH
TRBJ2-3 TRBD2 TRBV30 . AWAGGADTQY
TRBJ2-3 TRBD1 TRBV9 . ASSATGGSTDTQY
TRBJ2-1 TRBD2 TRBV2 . ASSEFNSGGIEQF
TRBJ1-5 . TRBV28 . ASSRQAYSNQPQH
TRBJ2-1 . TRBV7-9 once ASNSLPGDNEQF
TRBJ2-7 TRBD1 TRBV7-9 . ASSSDRGRFYEQY
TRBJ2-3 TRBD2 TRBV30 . AWSLGLAGGPDTQY
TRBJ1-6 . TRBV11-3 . ASSSRQSPYNSPLH
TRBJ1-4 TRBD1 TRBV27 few ASSLWGQGEKLF
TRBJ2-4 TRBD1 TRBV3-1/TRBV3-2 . ASSPTQGMVTKNIQY